This note documents a single T cell receptor (beta chain) sequence. What it binds is not known. Vbeta (60) and Jbeta (13) primers were used in the PCR. TCRdb's table, derived via immunoSEQ multiplex PCR, lists solely in-frame clones and lacks some. The profile shows about 150,000 clones, around 80% of them singletons. Germline V lookup: CDR1 MDHEN, CDR2 SYDVKM. The CDR3 has 12 residues. V lost 8 bases to trimming and J lost 8 bases, with 12 bases between them. At sampling all donors were nominally healthy, likely with unrecorded immune exposures. The data were taken from a study of cytomegalovirus exposure and HLA in healthy donors. The study, taken as a whole, reports: In an earlier analysis, about 87% or about 30%: the productive usage of most TCR beta V segments. Reportedly, diagnosis of cytomegalovirus status by the classifier showed high specificity and sensitivity. In a later analysis, V- and J-gene trimming of beta chains associated with a DCLRE1C missense variant, replicated independently.

The chain has TRBV28 and TRBJ1-4; D is possibly TRBD1 (6 bases). The origin of this receptor is a woman in her 40s in good health and CMV-seropositive. The specimen was PBMCs. The CDR3 loop reads CASVGRGEKLFF. In DNA form, the CDR3 reads TGTGCCAGCGTTGGGAGGGGGGAAAAACTGTTTTTT.